The source of this TCR beta chain is a study of cytomegalovirus exposure and HLA in healthy donors. V gave up 2 bases and J gave up 7 bases, with 15 bases separating them. Germline CDR1 and CDR2: MNHEY and SVGAGI. The CDR3 sequence is 14 residues long. It was with 60 Vbeta and 13 Jbeta primers that the PCR ran. Only in-frame clones appear in the TCRdb table, and some are missing; sequencing was by immunoSEQ multiplex PCR. In total, the table holds 70,000 or so clones. V and J are TRBV6-5 and TRBJ2-7; the D gene is possibly TRBD1 (6 bases). Sequencing input: PBMCs. This receptor was taken from a female donor in good health and CMV-seropositive. CDR3 region: CASSYGQQGGEQYF. The CDR3 DNA follows: TGTGCCAGCAGTTACGGACAGCAAGGGGGAGAGCAGTACTTC.